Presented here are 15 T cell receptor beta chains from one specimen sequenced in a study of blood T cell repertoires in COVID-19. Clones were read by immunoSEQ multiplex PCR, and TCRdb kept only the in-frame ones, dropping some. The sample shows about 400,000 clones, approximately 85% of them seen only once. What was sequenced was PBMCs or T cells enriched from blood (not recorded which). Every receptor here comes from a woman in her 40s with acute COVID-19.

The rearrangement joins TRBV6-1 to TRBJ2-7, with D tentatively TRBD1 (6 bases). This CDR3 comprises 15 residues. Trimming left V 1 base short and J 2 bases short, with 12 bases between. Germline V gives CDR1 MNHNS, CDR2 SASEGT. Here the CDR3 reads CASSEVLGQTYEQYF. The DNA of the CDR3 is TGTGCCAGCAGTGAAGTCCTTGGACAGACCTACGAGCAGTACTTC.

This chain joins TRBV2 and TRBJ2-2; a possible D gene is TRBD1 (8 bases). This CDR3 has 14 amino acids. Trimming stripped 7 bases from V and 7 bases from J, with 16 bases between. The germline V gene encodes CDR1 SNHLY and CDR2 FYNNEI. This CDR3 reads CASTDTGGVGELFF. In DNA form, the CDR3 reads TGTGCCAGCACCGATACAGGGGGGGTCGGGGAGCTGTTTTTT.

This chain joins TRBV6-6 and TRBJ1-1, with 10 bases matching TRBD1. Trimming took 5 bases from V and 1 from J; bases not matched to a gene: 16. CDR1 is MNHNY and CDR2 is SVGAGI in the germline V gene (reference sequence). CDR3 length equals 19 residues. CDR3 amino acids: CASSLYDQTGGSRNTEAFF. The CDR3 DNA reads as TGTGCCAGCAGTCTCTACGATCAGACAGGGGGCTCGCGGAACACTGAAGCTTTCTTT.

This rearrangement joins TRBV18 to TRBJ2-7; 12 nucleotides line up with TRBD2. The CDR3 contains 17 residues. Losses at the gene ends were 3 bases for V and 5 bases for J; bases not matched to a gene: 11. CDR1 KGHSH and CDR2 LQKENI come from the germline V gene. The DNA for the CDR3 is TGTGCCAGCTCACCGGGCCTACTAGCGGGGGGTGGCAACGAGCAGTACTTC. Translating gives CASSPGLLAGGGNEQYF.

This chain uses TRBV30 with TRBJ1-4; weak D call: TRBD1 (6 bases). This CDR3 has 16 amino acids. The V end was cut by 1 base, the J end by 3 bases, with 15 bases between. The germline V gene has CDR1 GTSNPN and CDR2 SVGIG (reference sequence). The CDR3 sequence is CAWSDPQGRANEKLFF. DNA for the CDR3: TGTGCCTGGAGTGATCCTCAGGGGCGGGCTAATGAAAAACTGTTTTTT.

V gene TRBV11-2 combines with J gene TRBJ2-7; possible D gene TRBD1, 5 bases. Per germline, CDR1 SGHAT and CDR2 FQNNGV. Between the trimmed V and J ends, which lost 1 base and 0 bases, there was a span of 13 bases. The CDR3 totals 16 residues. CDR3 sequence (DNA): TGTGCCAGCAGCTTAGTGCCCAGGGCGAGCTCCTACGAGCAGTACTTC. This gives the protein CASSLVPRASSYEQYF.

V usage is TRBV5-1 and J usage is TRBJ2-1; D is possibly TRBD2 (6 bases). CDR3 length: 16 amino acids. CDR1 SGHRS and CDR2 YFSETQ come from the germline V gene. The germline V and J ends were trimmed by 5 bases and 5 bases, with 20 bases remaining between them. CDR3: CASSWRTTPGHNEQFF. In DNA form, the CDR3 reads TGCGCCAGCAGTTGGCGGACTACCCCAGGCCACAATGAGCAGTTCTTC.

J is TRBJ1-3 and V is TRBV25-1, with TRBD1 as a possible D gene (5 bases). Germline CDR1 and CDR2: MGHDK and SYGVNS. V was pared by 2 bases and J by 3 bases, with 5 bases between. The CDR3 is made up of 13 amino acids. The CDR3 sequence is CASSERGGNTIYF. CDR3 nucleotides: TGTGCCAGCAGTGAAAGGGGTGGAAACACCATATATTTT. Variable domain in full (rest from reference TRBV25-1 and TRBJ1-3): EADIYQTPRYLVIGTGKKITLECSQTMGHDKMYWYQQDPGMELHLIHYSYGVNSTEKGDLSSESTVSRIRTEHFPLTLESARPSHTSQYLCASSERGGNTIYFGEGSWLTVV.

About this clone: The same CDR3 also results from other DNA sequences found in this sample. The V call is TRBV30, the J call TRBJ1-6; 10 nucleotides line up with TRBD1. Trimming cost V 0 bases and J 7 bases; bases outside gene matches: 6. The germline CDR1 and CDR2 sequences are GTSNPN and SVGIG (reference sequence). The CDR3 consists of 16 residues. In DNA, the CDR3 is TGTGCCTGGAGTGTACGGAGGACAGGGGGAAATTCACCCCTCCACTTT. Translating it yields CAWSVRRTGGNSPLHF. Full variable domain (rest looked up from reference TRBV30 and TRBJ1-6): SQTIHQWPATLVQPVGSPLSLECTVEGTSNPNLYWYRQAAGRGLQLLFYSVGIGQISSEVPQNLSASRPQDRQFILSSKKLLLSDSGFYLCAWSVRRTGGNSPLHFGNGTRLTVT.

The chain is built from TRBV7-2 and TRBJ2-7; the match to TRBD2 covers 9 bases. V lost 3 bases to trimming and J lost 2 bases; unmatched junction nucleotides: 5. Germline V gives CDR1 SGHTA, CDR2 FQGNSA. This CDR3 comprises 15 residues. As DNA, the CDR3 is TGTGCCAGCAGCTTTGAGGCTAGCGGGGCCTACGAGCAGTACTTC. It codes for CASSFEASGAYEQYF.

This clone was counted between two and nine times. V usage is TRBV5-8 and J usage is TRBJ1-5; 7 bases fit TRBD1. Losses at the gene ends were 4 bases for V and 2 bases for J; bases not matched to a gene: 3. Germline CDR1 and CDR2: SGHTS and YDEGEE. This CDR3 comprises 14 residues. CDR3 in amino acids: CASSEDRGNQPQHF. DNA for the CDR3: TGTGCCAGCAGCGAAGACAGGGGCAATCAGCCCCAGCATTTT.

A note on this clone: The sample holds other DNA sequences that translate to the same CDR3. The CDR3 here is CASSQGGGYGYTF. CDR3 DNA sequence: TGTGCCAGCAGCCAAGGAGGGGGCTATGGCTACACCTTC. The V and J genes are TRBV3-1 (or the pseudogene TRBV3-2) and TRBJ1-2; maybe TRBD1 (6 bases). Trimming took off 1 base at V and 4 bases at J, with 7 bases between the two ends. Germline lookup yields CDR1 LGHDT and CDR2 YNNKEL (reference sequence). CDR3 length: 13 amino acids.

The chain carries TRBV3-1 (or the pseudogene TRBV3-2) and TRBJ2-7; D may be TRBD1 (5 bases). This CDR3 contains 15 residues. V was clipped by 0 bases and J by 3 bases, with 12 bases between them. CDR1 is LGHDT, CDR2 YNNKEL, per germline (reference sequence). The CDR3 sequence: CASSQDLPGLYEQYF. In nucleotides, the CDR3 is TGTGCCAGCAGCCAAGATCTTCCAGGGCTCTACGAGCAGTACTTC.

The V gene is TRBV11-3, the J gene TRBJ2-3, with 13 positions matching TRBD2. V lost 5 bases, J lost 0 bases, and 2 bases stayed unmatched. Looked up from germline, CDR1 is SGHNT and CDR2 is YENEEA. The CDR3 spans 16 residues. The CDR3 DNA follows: TGTGCCAGCAGCCCGGGACTAGCGGGGAGCACAGATACGCAGTATTTT. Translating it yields CASSPGLAGSTDTQYF.

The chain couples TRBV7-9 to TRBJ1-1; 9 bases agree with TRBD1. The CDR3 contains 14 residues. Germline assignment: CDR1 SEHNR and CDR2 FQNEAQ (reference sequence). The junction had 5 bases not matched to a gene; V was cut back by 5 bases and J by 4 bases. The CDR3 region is CASSPRGQGTEAFF. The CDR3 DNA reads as TGTGCCAGCAGCCCCAGGGGACAGGGCACTGAAGCTTTCTTT.